The 24 T cell receptor beta chains in this list originate from one sample, sequenced in a study of T cell responses to AZD1222 COVID-19 vaccine. Method: immunoSEQ multiplex PCR; TCRdb's copy keeps in-frame clones and lacks some. The sample has tens of thousands of clones, 75% to 90% seen once. The sample was peripheral blood, taken on day 0 of AZD1222 vaccination. Every receptor here comes from an adult in good health.

The gene calls are TRBV6-5 and TRBJ1-5; D is perhaps TRBD1 (6 bases). This CDR3 comprises 15 residues. CDR1 MNHEY and CDR2 SVGAGI come from the germline V gene. V was trimmed by 0 bases and J by 7 bases, leaving 13 bases between them. CDR3 amino acids: CASSYSPGVDQPQHF. In nucleotides, the CDR3 is TGTGCCAGCAGTTACTCGCCAGGGGTCGACCAGCCCCAGCATTTT.

The CDR3 loop reads CASSFNSNQPQHF. DNA of the CDR3: TGTGCCAGCAGCTTCAATAGCAATCAGCCCCAGCATTTT. This chain uses TRBV7-8 with TRBJ1-5; D gene uncertain. Germline V gene lookup returns CDR1 SGHVS and CDR2 FQNEAQ. Trimming pared 3 bases from V and 0 bases from J, leaving 3 bases between. This CDR3 comprises 13 residues.

The chain is built from TRBV19 and TRBJ2-3, with D possibly matching TRBD2 (6 bases). CDR3 size: 15 residues. The germline gives CDR1 LNHDA, CDR2 SQIVND (reference sequence). The V gene lost 5 bases and the J gene lost 6 bases, with 18 bases spanning the gap. CDR3 DNA: TGTGCCAGTAGTGGAAAGGGACTCTCTGGGGATACGCAGTATTTT. It encodes CASSGKGLSGDTQYF.

The rearrangement uses TRBV30 and TRBJ2-5, with unresolved D. The germline V gene encodes CDR1 GTSNPN and CDR2 SVGIG (reference sequence). The CDR3 is 13 residues long. V lost 0 bases to trimming and J lost 4 bases, with 9 bases between them. The CDR3 sequence is CAWSVRIGETQYF. CDR3 in DNA: TGTGCCTGGAGTGTACGGATCGGAGAGACCCAGTACTTC.

As regards this clone: Other DNA variants within this sample encode the same CDR3. The V and J genes are TRBV6-4 and TRBJ2-3; D might be TRBD1 or TRBD2, each matching 6 bases. The CDR3 runs to 15 residues. Germline CDR1 is MRHNA and CDR2 is SNTAGT. V dropped 6 bases and J dropped 1 base, with 14 bases sitting between them. The CDR3 is CASSPSGGGTDTQYF. The CDR3 DNA sequence: TGTGCCAGCAGCCCATCCGGGGGCGGCACAGATACGCAGTATTTT.

The J gene is TRBJ2-3, the V gene TRBV7-3, with TRBD2 as a possible D gene (6 bases). CDR1 is SGHTA, CDR2 FQGTGA, per germline. The CDR3 sequence is 15 residues long. Trimming took 1 base from V and 6 from J, leaving 14 bases between them. CDR3 loop: CASSLSSGGIDTQYF. The CDR3 DNA is TGTGCCAGCAGCTTAAGTAGCGGAGGGATCGATACGCAGTATTTT. The full variable domain, with the rest looked up from reference TRBV7-3 and TRBJ2-3, is GAGVSQTPSNKVTEKGKYVELRCDPISGHTALYWYRQSLGQGPEFLIYFQGTGAADDSGLPNDRFFAVRPEGSVSTLKIQRTERGDSAVYLCASSLSSGGIDTQYFGPGTRLTVL.

The CDR3 protein is CAISDDRGRSWNSPLHF. In nucleotides, the CDR3 is TGTGCCATCAGCGATGACAGGGGGCGATCGTGGAATTCACCCCTCCACTTT. J is TRBJ1-6 and V is TRBV10-3; 10 bases are a match to TRBD1. Germline V gene data show CDR1 as ENHRY and CDR2 as SYGVKD. The CDR3 consists of 17 residues. The V segment lost 6 bases and the J segment 7 bases; nucleotides outside the gene matches: 12.

The DNA for the CDR3 is TGTGCCAGCGTAATGGCGGGTGGGTACAATGAGCAGTTCTTC. It yields the protein CASVMAGGYNEQFF. V gene TRBV6-5 combines with J gene TRBJ2-1; D perhaps matches TRBD2 (5 bases). V was shortened by 8 bases and J by 4 bases, with 15 bases between the two germline ends. The germline gives CDR1 MNHEY, CDR2 SVGAGI. The CDR3 runs 14 residues.

The rearrangement uses TRBV5-8 and TRBJ2-2; D unresolved. The CDR3 extends over 17 amino acids. From germline, CDR1 is SGHTS and CDR2 YDEGEE. Trimming removed 4 bases from V and 5 bases from J, with 21 bases in between. The CDR3 coding sequence is TGTGCCAGCAGCCTAATAGGACCGCCGGCAAGAACCGGGGAGCTGTTTTTT. Residues: CASSLIGPPARTGELFF.

V is TRBV6-5 and J is TRBJ2-7, with D perhaps assigned TRBD1 or TRBD2 (5 bases each). CDR3 size: 13 residues. Trimming took 11 bases from V and 6 from J, leaving 20 bases between them. Germline loops: CDR1 MNHEY, CDR2 SVGAGI. The CDR3, as DNA: TGTGCCGGTCCGGGACGAAGATGGTTCGAGCAGTACTTC. Protein sequence: CAGPGRRWFEQYF.

Here the CDR3 reads CASSYSAYGNQPQHF. CDR3 coding DNA: TGTGCCAGCAGTTACTCGGCGTACGGAAATCAGCCCCAGCATTTT. This chain joins TRBV6-5 and TRBJ1-5; D gene unclear. The CDR3 sequence is 15 residues long. Trimming took off 0 bases at V and 4 bases at J, with 10 bases between the two ends. The germline V gene has CDR1 MNHEY and CDR2 SVGAGI.

This chain uses TRBV7-6 with TRBJ1-2, with a possible D match to TRBD1 (5 bases). The CDR3 is 15 amino acids. With 2 bases removed from V and 6 bases from J, the gap between germline ends came to 16 bases. Germline V gene data show CDR1 as SGHVS and CDR2 as FNYEAQ. CDR3 residues: CASSLNDGGDDGYTF. CDR3 DNA sequence: TGTGCCAGCAGCTTAAACGATGGAGGGGATGATGGCTACACCTTC.

As DNA, the CDR3 is TGTGCCAGCAGCCGAACATTACCGGGTTCACCCCTCCACTTT. Protein product: CASSRTLPGSPLHF. This chain links TRBV6-5 with TRBJ1-6, with D hard to call. CDR1 is MNHEY and CDR2 is SVGAGI in the germline V gene. The CDR3 is 14 amino acids. The V and J ends lost 6 bases and 9 bases respectively, with 15 bases between them.

This clone was counted once. The V gene is TRBV7-3, the J gene TRBJ2-7, with 9 bases lining up with TRBD2. The CDR3 is made up of 15 amino acids. Germline assignment: CDR1 SGHTA and CDR2 FQGTGA. Trimming took 2 bases from V and 5 from J; bases not matched to a gene: 7. The DNA of the CDR3 is TGTGCCAGCAGCTTAGTGATAGCGGGAGTCAACGAGCAGTACTTC. It is translated as CASSLVIAGVNEQYF.

V usage is TRBV18 and J usage is TRBJ2-4, with a tentative D call TRBD1 (6 bases). CDR1 is KGHSH and CDR2 is LQKENI in the germline V gene. This CDR3 is 16 amino acids long. The V end was cut by 1 base, the J end by 0 bases, with 10 bases between. In nucleotides, the CDR3 is TGTGCCAGCTCACCACAGGGGGACGTAGCCAAAAACATTCAGTACTTC. As protein: CASSPQGDVAKNIQYF.

V is TRBV12-5 and J is TRBJ1-4; weak D call: TRBD1 (5 bases). Looked up from germline, CDR1 is LGHNT and CDR2 is FRNRAP. This CDR3 contains 14 residues. The V gene lost 6 bases and the J gene lost 8 bases, with 16 bases spanning the gap. CDR3 coding DNA: TGTGCTAGTGGCCCAGGGAGCGTACCCGAAAAACTGTTTTTT. This encodes CASGPGSVPEKLFF.

The genes are TRBV4-3 and TRBJ1-1; a possible D gene is TRBD1 (6 bases). V gave up 5 bases and J gave up 1 base, with 17 bases separating them. The CDR3 is made up of 16 amino acids. Germline V CDR1 and CDR2: LGHNA, YSLEER. The chain's CDR3 is CASSYGGGQPNTEAFF. In DNA, the CDR3 is TGCGCCAGCAGCTACGGCGGGGGACAACCGAACACTGAAGCTTTCTTT.

The chain links TRBV13 to TRBJ2-3; 8 nucleotides line up with TRBD2. The CDR3 has 15 residues. Per the germline V gene, CDR1 is PRHDT and CDR2 is FYEKMQ (reference sequence). V was pared by 3 bases and J by 5 bases, with 7 bases of the junction left unmatched. CDR3 in amino acids: CASSLRPSGLDTQYF. CDR3 coding DNA: TGTGCCAGCAGCTTGAGGCCTAGCGGGTTAGATACGCAGTATTTT.

Only one count was recorded for this clone. J is TRBJ1-1 and V is TRBV27; D is uncertain. Between the trimmed V and J ends, which lost 2 bases and 3 bases, there was a span of 7 bases. Germline V gene sequence: CDR1 MNHEY, CDR2 SMNVEV (reference sequence). This CDR3 is built from 13 residues. CDR3 protein: CASSLNRDTEAFF. The CDR3, as DNA: TGTGCCAGCAGTTTAAACAGAGACACTGAAGCTTTCTTT.

This clone rates as medium-sized. The rearrangement uses TRBV6-2 or TRBV6-3 and TRBJ2-2; 7 positions agree with TRBD2. Trimming took 5 bases from V and 1 from J; bases not matched to a gene: 4. CDR3 length: 15 residues. From germline, CDR1 is MNHEY and CDR2 SVGEGT. The CDR3 DNA reads TGTGCCAGCAGTACGAGCGGGGAGAACACCGGGGAGCTGTTTTTT. It specifies CASSTSGENTGELFF.

The V call is TRBV2, the J call TRBJ2-3; 8 nucleotides align to TRBD2. V was clipped by 4 bases and J by 4 bases; unmatched bases: 7. Germline V gene lookup returns CDR1 SNHLY and CDR2 FYNNEI. This CDR3 has 15 residues. CDR3 in DNA: TGTGCCAGCAGTGGGCCGGGAGGGCCCCCAGATACGCAGTATTTT. It encodes CASSGPGGPPDTQYF.

The V call is TRBV7-3, the J call TRBJ2-2; TRBD1 agrees at 9 bases. Germline CDR1 SGHTA, CDR2 FQGTGA. The trim removed 10 bases at V and 3 bases at J, leaving 6 bases unmatched. The CDR3 sequence is 14 residues long. The CDR3 DNA reads TGTGCCACACGACAGGGGGTCTACACCGGGGAGCTGTTTTTT. Translation gives CATRQGVYTGELFF. Full variable domain (missing parts from reference TRBV7-3 and TRBJ2-2): GAGVSQTPSNKVTEKGKYVELRCDPISGHTALYWYRQSLGQGPEFLIYFQGTGAADDSGLPNDRFFAVRPEGSVSTLKIQRTERGDSAVYLCATRQGVYTGELFFGEGSRLTVL.

The V gene is TRBV30, the J gene TRBJ2-5, with D unclear. The ends were cut back, 3 bases at V and 5 bases at J, with 13 bases in the middle. Germline V gene data show CDR1 as GTSNPN and CDR2 as SVGIG (reference sequence). The CDR3 has 13 amino acids. The CDR3 loop reads CAWSLVVQETQYF. The DNA of the CDR3 is TGTGCCTGGAGCCTTGTGGTCCAGGAGACCCAGTACTTC.

The chain recombines TRBV27 with TRBJ1-3; D unresolved. This CDR3 is built from 18 residues. In germline, CDR1 is MNHEY, CDR2 SMNVEV (reference sequence). Trimming shortened V by 4 bases and J by 2 bases, and 21 bases separated the two germline ends. The CDR3: CASSSRLVVGKPGNTIYF. The CDR3 DNA is TGTGCCAGCAGTTCTCGTTTGGTGGTGGGGAAACCTGGAAACACCATATATTTT.